One TCR beta chain is described in this entry. Original analysis: Quantification of nucleated cells was approximated via reference gene primer amplification. Profiling relied on immunoSEQ multiplex PCR, and the TCRdb table lists in-frame clones only, not all of them. The V and J calls and the clone size are those of that table, but D and trimming were determined from the DNA. In the table there are some 150,000 clones, 84% of which are singletons. The germline CDR1 and CDR2 sequences are SQVTM and ANQGSEA. V dropped 2 bases and J dropped 5; count of bases not matched to a gene: 10. The CDR3 has 15 residues. The data belong to a study of blood T cell repertoires in COVID-19. Study context: COVID-19 samples, acute and convalescent, were from the United States, Italy and Spain. The cDNA or gDNA used as material had been derived from T cells, B-cell-depleted T cells, or PBMCs.

The receptor was derived from a human donor in a cohort sampled during active COVID-19. The chain recombines TRBV29-1 with TRBJ1-2, with 8 bases that match TRBD1. The sequenced sample was peripheral blood. DNA for the CDR3: TGCAGCGTTGAAAGGGACCCGGGACAGGCGTATGGCTACACCTTC. Translated: CSVERDPGQAYGYTF. The whole variable domain, remainder taken from reference TRBV29-1 and TRBJ1-2, is SAVISQKPSRDICQRGTSLTIQCQVDSQVTMMFWYRQQPGQSLTLIATANQGSEATYESGFVIDKFPISRPNLTFSTLTVSNMSPEDSSIYLCSVERDPGQAYGYTFGSGTRLTVV.